These 32 T cell receptor beta chains were all obtained from the same sample, sequenced in a study of OX40 agonist ivuxolimab in advanced cancers. The assay was immunoSEQ multiplex PCR, and TCRdb's table has in-frame clones only and misses some. This table has about 70,000 clones, about 90% appearing once. The material was CD4+ or CD8+ T cells sorted from blood, obtained in a trial of the OX40 agonist ivuxolimab. Source of these receptors: an adult with an advanced solid tumor such as melanoma, head and neck, liver or kidney cancer.

The sample holds a few counts of this clone. The chain is built from TRBV11-2 and TRBJ2-7, with TRBD1 matching 9 bases. V shed 6 bases, J shed 3 bases, and the junction held 9 bases outside the gene matches. The CDR3 totals 15 residues. Germline CDR1 SGHAT, CDR2 FQNNGV. For the CDR3, the DNA is TGTGCCAGCAGGTATCCGGGACAGGGAGTCTACGAGCAGTACTTC. Protein sequence: CASRYPGQGVYEQYF.

The chain uses TRBV27 and TRBJ2-1; unclear D gene. V lost 4 bases to trimming and J lost 9 bases, with 10 bases between them. Germline CDR1 MNHEY, CDR2 SMNVEV (reference sequence). This CDR3 region has 12 residues. The CDR3: CASSSVGGEQFF. In DNA, the CDR3 is TGTGCCAGCAGTTCCGTAGGTGGTGAGCAGTTCTTC.

The chain employs TRBV30 and TRBJ1-5; TRBD1 matches 7 bases. The V segment lost 5 bases and the J segment 4 bases; nucleotides outside the gene matches: 5. The CDR3 runs to 13 residues. Germline V gene lookup returns CDR1 GTSNPN and CDR2 SVGIG (reference sequence). CDR3 DNA sequence: TGTGCCTGGGACGAACAGGGGAATCAGCCCCAGCATTTT. This gives the protein CAWDEQGNQPQHF.

V usage is TRBV6-5 and J usage is TRBJ1-2; 7 positions match TRBD1. CDR1 MNHEY and CDR2 SVGAGI come from the germline V gene. Losses at the gene ends were 6 bases for V and 4 bases for J; bases not matched to a gene: 11. This CDR3 contains 15 residues. CDR3 protein: CASSPDRDPLYGYTF. CDR3 bases: TGTGCCAGCAGCCCCGACAGGGACCCACTCTATGGCTACACCTTC.

This clone turned up a few times. The V gene is TRBV28, the J gene TRBJ2-7, with 8 bases that match TRBD1. Losses at the gene ends were 6 bases for V and 4 bases for J; bases not matched to a gene: 11. The CDR3 runs to 15 residues. Germline V gene lookup returns CDR1 MDHEN and CDR2 SYDVKM. This chain's CDR3 is CASRGSLTGGYEQYF. In DNA form, the CDR3 reads TGTGCCAGCAGGGGTTCATTAACAGGGGGATACGAGCAGTACTTC.

This chain joins TRBV5-4 and TRBJ2-3, with 9 positions matching TRBD2. The V gene's germline CDR1 is SGHNT and CDR2 YYREEE (reference sequence). This CDR3 has 16 residues. V lost 0 bases and J lost 0; bases outside the gene matches: 2. The CDR3 reads CASSLGGGASTDTQYF. The CDR3 bases are TGTGCCAGCAGCTTGGGCGGGGGGGCTAGCACAGATACGCAGTATTTT. Supplemented by reference TRBV5-4 and TRBJ2-3, the full variable domain reads ETGVTQSPTHLIKTRGQQVTLRCSSQSGHNTVSWYQQALGQGPQFIFQYYREEENGRGNFPPRFSGLQFPNYSSELNVNALELDDSALYLCASSLGGGASTDTQYFGPGTRLTVL.

The rearrangement links TRBV19 to TRBJ2-5, with 9 bases fitting TRBD1. Per the germline V gene, CDR1 is LNHDA and CDR2 is SQIVND (reference sequence). V lost 5 bases to trimming and J lost 5 bases; unmatched junction nucleotides: 9. CDR3 length: 15 amino acids. The CDR3 DNA reads TGTGCCAGTAGTCGGCTCTCCGGGACAGGGGAGACCCAGTACTTC. It specifies CASSRLSGTGETQYF. Drawing the rest from reference TRBV19 and TRBJ2-5, the complete variable domain is DGGITQSPKYLFRKEGQNVTLSCEQNLNHDAMYWYRQDPGQGLRLIYYSQIVNDFQKGDIAEGYSVSREKKESFPLTVTSAQKNPTAFYLCASSRLSGTGETQYFGPGTRLLVL.

The gene calls are TRBV18 and TRBJ2-7, with D tentatively TRBD2 (6 bases). Germline V gives CDR1 KGHSH, CDR2 LQKENI. Trimming removed 3 bases at V and 3 bases at J, with 18 bases between. The CDR3 spans 16 residues. This chain's CDR3 is CASSPPGGRKYYEQYF. In DNA, the CDR3 is TGTGCCAGCTCACCCCCCGGAGGGCGGAAATACTACGAGCAGTACTTC.

The rearrangement links TRBV23-1 to TRBJ1-1; D remains unclear. TRBV23-1 is an ORF, with its function uncertain. Trimming removed 0 bases at V and 2 bases at J, with 10 bases between. The CDR3 is 15 residues long. The CDR3 protein is CASSQSWTYNTEAFF. The DNA for the CDR3 is TGCGCCAGCAGTCAATCGTGGACTTATAACACTGAAGCTTTCTTT.

V is TRBV28 and J is TRBJ1-5, with TRBD1 identical over 9 bases. Trimming took 6 bases from V and 6 from J; bases not matched to a gene: 3. Germline assignment: CDR1 MDHEN and CDR2 SYDVKM. This CDR3 spans 13 amino acids. The CDR3 nucleotides are TGTGCCAGCAGATGGGACAGGGCTCAGCCCCAGCATTTT. Protein sequence: CASRWDRAQPQHF.

CDR3 protein: CASHAGGSNYGYTF. CDR3 coding DNA: TGTGCCAGCCATGCAGGGGGCTCTAACTATGGCTACACCTTC. The chain links TRBV6-5 to TRBJ1-2, with 8 bases matching TRBD1. This CDR3 comprises 14 residues. From germline, CDR1 is MNHEY and CDR2 SVGAGI. With 8 bases clipped from V and 0 bases from J, the junction kept 5 bases outside the gene matches.

This clone appeared a single time. The gene calls are TRBV28 and TRBJ1-5; 8 positions match TRBD1. CDR1 and CDR2 (germline): MDHEN, SYDVKM. The CDR3 consists of 16 residues. V shed 3 bases, J shed 3 bases, and the junction held 7 bases outside the gene matches. CDR3 coding DNA: TGTGCCAGCAGTTTGTTGACAGGGGTGGACAATCAGCCCCAGCATTTT. Protein: CASSLLTGVDNQPQHF. Looking up the rest from reference TRBV28 and TRBJ1-5 gives the full variable domain: DVKVTQSSRYLVKRTGEKVFLECVQDMDHENMFWYRQDPGLGLRLIYFSYDVKMKEKGDIPEGYSVSREKKERFSLILESASTNQTSMYLCASSLLTGVDNQPQHFGDGTRLSIL.

This chain links TRBV19 with TRBJ1-5, with 8 bases lining up with TRBD1. The CDR3 covers 16 residues. CDR1 LNHDA and CDR2 SQIVND come from the germline V gene (reference sequence). J gave up 3 bases and V 5 bases, and 9 bases lay outside the gene matches. The chain's CDR3 is CASSPTGTGNNQPQHF. The CDR3 bases are TGTGCCAGTAGTCCGACTGGGACAGGTAACAATCAGCCCCAGCATTTT.

V and J are TRBV9 and TRBJ1-4, with TRBD1 matching 12 bases. V shed 3 bases and J 8 bases; nucleotides not matched to a gene: 5. CDR3 length equals 15 residues. Per germline, CDR1 SGDLS and CDR2 YYNGEE. The CDR3 region has the DNA TGTGCCAGCAGCGGCGGGACAGGGGGCCACGAAAAACTGTTTTTT. Encoded protein: CASSGGTGGHEKLFF.

The chain uses TRBV6-5 and TRBJ1-2; 9 bases match TRBD1. V lost 5 bases and J lost 7; bases outside the gene matches: 8. Germline V lookup: CDR1 MNHEY, CDR2 SVGAGI. This CDR3 contains 14 residues. CDR3 loop: CASSVSGQGAGYTF. The CDR3 nucleotides are TGTGCCAGCAGTGTGTCGGGACAGGGTGCTGGCTACACCTTC.

V and J are TRBV29-1 and TRBJ1-1; D is possibly TRBD1 (5 bases). The CDR3 sequence is 15 residues long. Germline V CDR1 and CDR2: SQVTM, ANQGSEA. The V and J ends lost 0 bases and 5 bases respectively, with 16 bases between them. CDR3 sequence: CSVEDQQGGETEAFF. The DNA for the CDR3 is TGCAGCGTTGAAGATCAGCAGGGTGGAGAGACTGAAGCTTTCTTT.

The gene calls are TRBV6-5 and TRBJ1-6; D remains unclear. V was trimmed by 7 bases and J by 8 bases, leaving 12 bases between them. Germline-derived CDR1 and CDR2 are MNHEY and SVGAGI. This CDR3 contains 13 residues. The CDR3 spells CASTDLYYSPLHF. CDR3 sequence (DNA): TGTGCCAGCACGGACCTATACTATTCACCCCTCCACTTT.

The chain recombines TRBV4-1 with TRBJ2-3; a weak D match, TRBD1 (5 bases). V was shortened by 4 bases and J by 5 bases, with 10 bases between the two germline ends. From germline, CDR1 is MGHRA and CDR2 YSYEKL. This CDR3 spans 13 amino acids. The CDR3 is CASSPREGDTQYF. Here the CDR3 DNA reads TGCGCCAGCAGCCCCAGGGAAGGAGATACGCAGTATTTT.

This sequence joins TRBV6-1 and TRBJ1-2; 10 nucleotides align to TRBD1. There are 13 residues in the CDR3. The V segment lost 4 bases and the J segment 6 bases; nucleotides outside the gene matches: 2. CDR1 MNHNS and CDR2 SASEGT come from the germline V gene. CDR3 residues: CASSGQGAHGYTF. The CDR3 region has the DNA TGTGCCAGCAGTGGACAGGGGGCGCATGGCTACACCTTC.

The J gene is TRBJ1-1, the V gene TRBV7-8; D gene unclear. There are 14 residues in the CDR3. Germline values: CDR1 SGHVS, CDR2 FQNEAQ. V was shortened by 0 bases and J by 1 base, with 6 bases between the two germline ends. CDR3 residues: CASSLAEKNTEAFF. The CDR3 DNA reads as TGTGCCAGCAGCTTAGCAGAGAAGAACACTGAAGCTTTCTTT.

This chain connects TRBV7-9 to TRBJ2-7; D may be TRBD1 (6 bases). Trimming shortened V by 5 bases and J by 5 bases, and 10 bases separated the two germline ends. The CDR3 loop spans 12 amino acids. Germline lookup yields CDR1 SEHNR and CDR2 FQNEAQ (reference sequence). The CDR3 coding sequence is TGTGCCAGCAGCAGACAGGCCCACGAGCAGTACTTC. Its protein is CASSRQAHEQYF.

V usage is TRBV18 and J usage is TRBJ2-2; the D is unclear. Trimming cost V 5 bases and J 1 base, with 8 bases left between them. The germline V gene encodes CDR1 KGHSH and CDR2 LQKENI. This CDR3 spans 14 amino acids. The CDR3 protein is CASSERMNTGELFF. DNA for the CDR3: TGTGCCAGCTCAGAACGGATGAACACCGGGGAGCTGTTTTTT.

The chain joins TRBV9 to TRBJ2-5; D remains ambiguous. V gave up 0 bases and J gave up 1 base, with 7 bases separating them. CDR3 length: 14 residues. CDR1 is SGDLS and CDR2 is YYNGEE in the germline V gene. The chain's CDR3 is CASSVDTAQETQYF. The CDR3 DNA reads TGTGCCAGCAGCGTAGATACAGCCCAAGAGACCCAGTACTTC.

This sequence joins TRBV2 and TRBJ2-3, with D maybe TRBD2 (6 bases). The V gene's germline CDR1 is SNHLY and CDR2 FYNNEI. Trimming left V 9 bases short and J 2 bases short, with 9 bases between. The CDR3 consists of 12 residues. The CDR3 sequence: CARAGYTDTQYF. The CDR3 DNA reads TGTGCCAGAGCGGGCTACACAGATACGCAGTATTTT.

The chain has TRBV6-5 and TRBJ1-2; D gene uncertain. Germline V gene data show CDR1 as MNHEY and CDR2 as SVGAGI. The CDR3 is made up of 13 amino acids. V lost 5 bases to trimming and J lost 0 bases, with 7 bases between them. CDR3 DNA sequence: TGTGCCAGCAGTAGTTCAGCTAACTATGGCTACACCTTC. This sequence encodes CASSSSANYGYTF.

The chain has TRBV11-2 and TRBJ2-5, with TRBD1 matching over 8 bases. CDR1 is SGHAT, CDR2 FQNNGV, per germline. Unmatched junction bases numbered 5, after V lost 5 bases and J lost 0 bases. The CDR3 extends over 15 amino acids. The CDR3 protein is CASSIRQGYQETQYF. DNA of the CDR3: TGTGCCAGCAGCATCCGACAGGGGTACCAAGAGACCCAGTACTTC.

The V gene is TRBV6-1, the J gene TRBJ2-2; D is unclear. This CDR3 contains 13 residues. From germline, CDR1 is MNHNS and CDR2 SASEGT. Trimming cost V 0 bases and J 3 bases, with 2 bases left between them. This CDR3 is CASSEAYTGELFF. DNA for the CDR3: TGTGCCAGCAGTGAAGCTTACACCGGGGAGCTGTTTTTT.

The chain has TRBV5-1 and TRBJ1-1; tentative D call: TRBD1 (6 bases). V was clipped by 0 bases and J by 1 base, with 10 bases between them. CDR1 SGHRS and CDR2 YFSETQ come from the germline V gene. This CDR3 has 15 residues. The CDR3 protein is CASSLGAGANTEAFF. CDR3 DNA sequence: TGCGCCAGCAGCTTGGGGGCAGGGGCGAACACTGAAGCTTTCTTT.

This clone has more than one count but fewer than ten. V and J are TRBV20-1 and TRBJ2-3; D gene uncertain. The V gene lost 1 base and the J gene lost 6 bases, with 5 bases spanning the gap. This CDR3 contains 11 residues. Germline CDR1 and CDR2: DFQATT and SNEGSKA (reference sequence). CDR3 DNA: TGCAGTGCTAGAGTGGGGGATACGCAGTATTTT. It translates to CSARVGDTQYF.

The chain uses TRBV30 and TRBJ1-1; D not certain. Germline V gene lookup returns CDR1 GTSNPN and CDR2 SVGIG (reference sequence). V lost 0 bases and J 7 bases, leaving 12 bases between the germline ends. The CDR3 loop spans 13 amino acids. This chain's CDR3 is CAWSVQTAGEAFF. CDR3 DNA: TGTGCCTGGAGTGTACAAACAGCTGGTGAAGCTTTCTTT. Supplemented by reference TRBV30 and TRBJ1-1, the full variable domain reads SQTIHQWPATLVQPVGSPLSLECTVEGTSNPNLYWYRQAAGRGLQLLFYSVGIGQISSEVPQNLSASRPQDRQFILSSKKLLLSDSGFYLCAWSVQTAGEAFFGQGTRLTVV.

V gene TRBV5-1 combines with J gene TRBJ2-5, with D maybe TRBD2 (6 bases). The CDR3 loop spans 13 amino acids. Per germline, CDR1 SGHRS and CDR2 YFSETQ. With 4 bases removed from V and 4 bases from J, the gap between germline ends came to 11 bases. CDR3 bases: TGCGCCAGCAGCCTACGAGCGGGAGAGACCCAGTACTTC. This gives the protein CASSLRAGETQYF.

V gene TRBV6-5 combines with J gene TRBJ1-1, with D perhaps TRBD1 (5 bases). The germline V and J ends were trimmed by 4 bases and 10 bases, with 16 bases remaining between them. The CDR3 contains 13 residues. Germline V gene lookup returns CDR1 MNHEY and CDR2 SVGAGI. The CDR3 reads CASSLRGLRGAFF. The CDR3 DNA follows: TGTGCCAGCAGTTTGAGGGGTCTCCGAGGAGCTTTCTTT.